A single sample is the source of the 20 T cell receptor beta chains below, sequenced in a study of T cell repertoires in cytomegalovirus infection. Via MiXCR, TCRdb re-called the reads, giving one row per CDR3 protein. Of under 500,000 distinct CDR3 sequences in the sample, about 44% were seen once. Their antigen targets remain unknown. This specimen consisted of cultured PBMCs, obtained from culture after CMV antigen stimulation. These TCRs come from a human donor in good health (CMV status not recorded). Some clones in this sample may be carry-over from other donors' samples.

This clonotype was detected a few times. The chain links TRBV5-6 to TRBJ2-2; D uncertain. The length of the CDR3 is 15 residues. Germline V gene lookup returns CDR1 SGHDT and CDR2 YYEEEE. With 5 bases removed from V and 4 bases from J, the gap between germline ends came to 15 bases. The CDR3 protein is CASSNDNAVTGELFF. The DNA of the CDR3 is TGTGCCAGCAGTAACGATAATGCGGTCACCGGGGAGCTGTTTTTT.

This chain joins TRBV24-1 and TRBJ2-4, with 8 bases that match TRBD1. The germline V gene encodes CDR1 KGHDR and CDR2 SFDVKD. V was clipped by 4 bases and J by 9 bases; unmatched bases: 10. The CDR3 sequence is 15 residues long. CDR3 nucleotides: TGTGCCACCAGTGAACCCGGGACAGGTGGGGCCATTCAGTACTTC. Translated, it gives CATSEPGTGGAIQYF.

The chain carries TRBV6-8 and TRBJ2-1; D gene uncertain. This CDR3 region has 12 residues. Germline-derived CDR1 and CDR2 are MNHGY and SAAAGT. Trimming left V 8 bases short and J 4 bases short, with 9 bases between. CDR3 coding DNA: TGTGCCAGCCGGTTCTCGTACAATGAGCAGTTCTTC. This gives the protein CASRFSYNEQFF.

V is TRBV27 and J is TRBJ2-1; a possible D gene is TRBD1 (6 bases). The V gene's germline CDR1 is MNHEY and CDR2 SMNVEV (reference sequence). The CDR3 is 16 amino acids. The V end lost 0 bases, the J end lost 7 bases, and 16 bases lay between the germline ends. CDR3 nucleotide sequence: TGTGCCAGCAGTTTATCCAGGGGAGAGGTTTTTAATGAGCAGTTCTTC. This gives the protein CASSLSRGEVFNEQFF.

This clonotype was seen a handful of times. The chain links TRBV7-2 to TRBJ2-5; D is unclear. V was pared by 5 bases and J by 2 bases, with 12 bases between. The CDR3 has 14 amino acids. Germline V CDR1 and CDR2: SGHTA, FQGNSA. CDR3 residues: CASSGRAVQETQYF. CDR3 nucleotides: TGTGCCAGCAGCGGCCGGGCAGTTCAAGAGACCCAGTACTTC. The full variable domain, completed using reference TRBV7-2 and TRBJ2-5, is GAGVSQSPSNKVTEKGKDVELRCDPISGHTALYWYRQSLGQGLEFLIYFQGNSAPDKSGLPSDRFSAERTGGSVSTLTIQRTQQEDSAVYLCASSGRAVQETQYFGPGTRLLVL.

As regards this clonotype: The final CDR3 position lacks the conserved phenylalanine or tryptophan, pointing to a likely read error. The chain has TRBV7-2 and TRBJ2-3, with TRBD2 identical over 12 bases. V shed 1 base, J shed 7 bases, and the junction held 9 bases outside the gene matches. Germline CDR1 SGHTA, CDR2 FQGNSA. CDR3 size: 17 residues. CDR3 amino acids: CASSLGMASGRAYTQYL. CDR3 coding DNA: TGTGCCAGCAGCTTAGGAATGGCTAGCGGGAGGGCCTATACGCAGTATCTT.

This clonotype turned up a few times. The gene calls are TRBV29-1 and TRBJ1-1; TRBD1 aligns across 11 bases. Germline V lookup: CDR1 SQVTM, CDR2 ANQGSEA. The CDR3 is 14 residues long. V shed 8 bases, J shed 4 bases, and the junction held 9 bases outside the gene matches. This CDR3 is CSSGQGAMGTEAFF. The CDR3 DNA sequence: TGCAGCTCAGGACAGGGGGCTATGGGCACTGAAGCTTTCTTT.

The CDR3 region has the DNA TGTGCCAGCAGCTACTTTGAGGGGGCTGGAAACACCATATATTTT. The encoded protein is CASSYFEGAGNTIYF. The V and J genes are TRBV7-4 and TRBJ1-3; perhaps TRBD1 as D (6 bases). Per the germline V gene, CDR1 is SGHVT and CDR2 is SQSDAQ. This CDR3 has 15 residues. V gave up 4 bases and J gave up 2 bases, with 12 bases separating them.

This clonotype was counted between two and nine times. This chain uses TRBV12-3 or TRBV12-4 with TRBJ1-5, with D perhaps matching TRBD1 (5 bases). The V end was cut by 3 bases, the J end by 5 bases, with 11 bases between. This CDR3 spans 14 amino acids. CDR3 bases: TGTGCCAGCAGTTTGGGGAGGGACGATCAGCCCCAGCATTTT. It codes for CASSLGRDDQPQHF.

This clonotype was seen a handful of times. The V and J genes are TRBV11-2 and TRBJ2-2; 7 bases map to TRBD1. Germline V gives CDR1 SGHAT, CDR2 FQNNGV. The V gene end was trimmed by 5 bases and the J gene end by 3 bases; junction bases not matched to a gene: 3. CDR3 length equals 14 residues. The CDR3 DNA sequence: TGTGCCAGCAGCAGACAGGGAGACACCGGGGAGCTGTTTTTT. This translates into CASSRQGDTGELFF.

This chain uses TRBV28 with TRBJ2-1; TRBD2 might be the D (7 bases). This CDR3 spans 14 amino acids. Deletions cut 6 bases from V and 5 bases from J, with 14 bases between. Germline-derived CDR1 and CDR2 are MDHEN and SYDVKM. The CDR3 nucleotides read TGTGCCAGCAGCCTAGGGGGGGTGGACAATGAGCAGTTCTTC. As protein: CASSLGGVDNEQFF.

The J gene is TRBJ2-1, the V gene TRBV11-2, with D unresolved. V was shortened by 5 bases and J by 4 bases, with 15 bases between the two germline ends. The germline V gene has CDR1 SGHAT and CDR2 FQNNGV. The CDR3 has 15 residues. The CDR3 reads CASSVEGQGYNEQFF. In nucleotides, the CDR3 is TGTGCCAGCAGCGTCGAAGGCCAAGGTTACAATGAGCAGTTCTTC. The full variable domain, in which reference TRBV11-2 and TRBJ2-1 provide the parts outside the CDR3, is EAGVAQSPRYKIIEKRQSVAFWCNPISGHATLYWYQQILGQGPKLLIQFQNNGVVDDSQLPKDRFSAERLKGVDSTLKIQPAKLEDSAVYLCASSVEGQGYNEQFFGPGTRLTVL.

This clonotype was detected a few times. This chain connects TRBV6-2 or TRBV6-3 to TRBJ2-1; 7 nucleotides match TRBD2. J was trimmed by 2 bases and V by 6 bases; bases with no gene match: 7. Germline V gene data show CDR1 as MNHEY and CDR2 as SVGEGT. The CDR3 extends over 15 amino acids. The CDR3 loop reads CASSKLATTYNEQFF. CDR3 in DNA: TGTGCCAGCAGCAAACTAGCGACCACCTACAATGAGCAGTTCTTC.

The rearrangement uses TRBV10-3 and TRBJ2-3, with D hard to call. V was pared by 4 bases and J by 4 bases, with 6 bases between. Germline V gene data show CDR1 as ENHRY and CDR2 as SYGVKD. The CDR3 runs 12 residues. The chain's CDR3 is CAISAPADTQYF. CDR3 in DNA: TGTGCCATCAGTGCACCAGCAGATACGCAGTATTTT.

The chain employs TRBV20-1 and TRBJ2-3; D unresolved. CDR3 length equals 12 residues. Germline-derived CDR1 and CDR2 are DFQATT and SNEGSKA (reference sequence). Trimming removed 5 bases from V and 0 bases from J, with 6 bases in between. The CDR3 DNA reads TGCAGTGCTCGCTCTAGCACAGATACGCAGTATTTT. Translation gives CSARSSTDTQYF.

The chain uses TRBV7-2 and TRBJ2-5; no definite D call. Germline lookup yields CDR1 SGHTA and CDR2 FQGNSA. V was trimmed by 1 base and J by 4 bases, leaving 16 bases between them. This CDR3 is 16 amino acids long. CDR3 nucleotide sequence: TGTGCCAGCAGCTTAGATGATCCAGGACCGGGAGAGACCCAGTACTTC. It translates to CASSLDDPGPGETQYF.

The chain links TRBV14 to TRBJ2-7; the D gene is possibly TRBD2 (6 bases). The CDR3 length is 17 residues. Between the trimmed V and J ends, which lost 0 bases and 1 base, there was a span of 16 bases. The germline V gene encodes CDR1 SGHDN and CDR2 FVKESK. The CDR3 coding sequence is TGTGCCAGCAGCCAAGATCTGGGGAGGCCAGGTTCCTACGAGCAGTACTTC. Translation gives CASSQDLGRPGSYEQYF.

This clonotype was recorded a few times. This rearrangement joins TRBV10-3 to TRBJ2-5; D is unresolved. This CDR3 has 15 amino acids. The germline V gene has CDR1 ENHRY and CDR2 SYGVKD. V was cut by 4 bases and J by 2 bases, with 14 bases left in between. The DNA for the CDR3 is TGTGCCATCAGTGTAGGTCTGTTCCAACAAGAGACCCAGTACTTC. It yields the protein CAISVGLFQQETQYF.

The CDR3 region has the DNA TGTGCCAGCAGCTTTTCTCGGGGACGGGATACGCAGTATTTT. It codes for CASSFSRGRDTQYF. This chain joins TRBV7-2 and TRBJ2-3, with D perhaps matching TRBD1 or TRBD2 (5 bases each). With 3 bases removed from V and 6 bases from J, the gap between germline ends came to 13 bases. The CDR3 spans 14 residues. The germline V gene has CDR1 SGHTA and CDR2 FQGNSA. Using reference TRBV7-2 and TRBJ2-3 for the parts outside the CDR3, the full variable domain is GAGVSQSPSNKVTEKGKDVELRCDPISGHTALYWYRQSLGQGLEFLIYFQGNSAPDKSGLPSDRFSAERTGGSVSTLTIQRTQQEDSAVYLCASSFSRGRDTQYFGPGTRLTVL.

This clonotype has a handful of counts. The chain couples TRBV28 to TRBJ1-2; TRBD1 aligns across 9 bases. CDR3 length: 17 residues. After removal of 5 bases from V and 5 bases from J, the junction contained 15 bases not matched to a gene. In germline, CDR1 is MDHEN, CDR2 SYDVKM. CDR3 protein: CASSSPGQGFGEYGYTF. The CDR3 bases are TGTGCCAGCAGTAGCCCGGGACAGGGCTTTGGGGAGTATGGCTACACCTTC.